This T cell receptor beta chain was found in a study of blood T cell repertoires in COVID-19. TCRdb's table, derived via immunoSEQ multiplex PCR, lists solely in-frame clones and lacks some. The sample records under 200,000 clones, approximately 88% being singletons. CDR3 length: 14 residues. With 0 bases clipped from V and 8 bases from J, the junction kept 5 bases outside the gene matches. Germline V gene lookup returns CDR1 SGHAT and CDR2 FQNNGV. The chain recombines TRBV11-2 with TRBJ1-2; TRBD1 matches at 8 bases. The material sequenced was peripheral blood. This TCR came from a woman of 80 years or more with active or convalescent COVID-19. As DNA, the CDR3 is TGTGCCAGCAGCTTAGAGACAGGGGATCGCGGCTACACCTTC. Protein: CASSLETGDRGYTF.